The rows below give T cell receptor beta chains drawn from one sample of a study of blood T cell repertoires in COVID-19. TCRdb's copy holds only in-frame clones and misses some; the assay was immunoSEQ multiplex PCR. The repertoire consists of about 170,000 clones, with 80% to 85% occurring once and the leading ten covering more than 14%. Sequencing used peripheral blood. Source of these receptors: an older woman with COVID-19, enrolled during active disease. Each CDR3 is given with its conserved first and last residue. The D gene is left open where the match is weak. Clone size is stated in some rows and not others, as once, few, many or a class when expanded.

>NA|NA|TRBJ2-7|TRBV20-1
CSAFRYEQYF
TGCAGTGCTTTCCGCTACGAGCAGTACTTC
>NA|NA|TRBJ2-5|TRBV5-8
CASSLALGGRRGQETQYF
TGTGCCAGCAGCTTGGCCCTGGGGGGGCGGCGAGGGCAAGAGACCCAGTACTTC
>TRBD2|NA|TRBJ2-1|TRBV7-2
CASSYQLAGNEQFF
TGTGCCAGCAGCTACCAACTAGCGGGGAATGAGCAGTTCTTC
>NA|NA|TRBJ1-1|TRBV29-1
CSAGRGLPEAFF
TGCAGCGCTGGCAGGGGATTACCTGAAGCTTTCTTT
>TRBD1|NA|TRBJ1-2|TRBV5-6
CASSLRTGIGYGYTF
TGTGCCAGCAGCTTGAGGACAGGTATTGGGTATGGCTACACCTTC
>NA|NA|TRBJ1-2|TRBV3-1/TRBV3-2
CASSRTSSYYGYTF
TGTGCCAGCAGCCGAACGAGTTCCTACTATGGCTACACCTTC
>NA|NA|TRBJ1-5|TRBV27
CASSLFWSEKPQHF
TGTGCCAGCAGTTTATTCTGGTCGGAGAAGCCCCAGCATTTT
>TRBD1|NA|TRBJ1-4|TRBV3-1/TRBV3-2
CASSQADRGTNEKLFF
TGTGCCAGCAGCCAGGCCGACAGGGGAACTAATGAAAAACTGTTTTTT
>NA|NA|TRBJ2-3|TRBV19
CASSQLQTRVNTQYF
TGTGCCAGTAGTCAGCTACAGACGCGTGTCAATACGCAGTATTTT
>NA|NA|TRBJ2-1|TRBV5-5
CASSLEERRWNEQFF
TGTGCCAGCAGCTTGGAGGAGAGAAGGTGGAATGAGCAGTTCTTC
>NA|NA|TRBJ1-4|TRBV9
CASSPGSPGEVATNEKLFF
TGTGCCAGCAGCCCAGGGAGCCCGGGGGAGGTTGCAACTAATGAAAAACTGTTTTTT
>TRBD1|few|TRBJ1-2|TRBV9
CASSGTGARGYTF
TGTGCCAGCAGCGGGACAGGGGCCCGTGGCTACACCTTC
>NA|once|TRBJ1-3|TRBV6-1
CASSEGQAVLSGNTIYF
TGTGCCAGCAGTGAAGGACAGGCCGTACTCTCTGGAAACACCATATATTTT
>TRBD2|NA|TRBJ2-4|TRBV4-2
CASREASGGIQYF
TGTGCCAGCAGAGAGGCTAGCGGGGGCATTCAGTACTTC
>TRBD2|NA|TRBJ2-7|TRBV15
CATSKVVGGDYEQYF
TGTGCCACCAGCAAGGTGGTGGGAGGGGACTACGAGCAGTACTTC
>NA|NA|TRBJ1-5|TRBV5-4
CASSFPARDNQPQHF
TGTGCCAGCAGCTTTCCCGCCAGGGATAATCAGCCCCAGCATTTT
>TRBD2|once|TRBJ2-1|TRBV12-5
CASGPLAGNNEQFF
TGTGCTAGTGGACCCCTAGCGGGGAACAATGAGCAGTTCTTC
>TRBD1|NA|TRBJ1-6|TRBV30
CAWGLRTGNSPLHF
TGTGCCTGGGGGCTAAGGACAGGCAATTCACCCCTCCACTTT
>NA|NA|TRBJ1-1|TRBV5-6
CASSLAHRGTEAFF
TGTGCCAGCAGCTTGGCACATCGGGGCACTGAAGCTTTCTTT
>NA|NA|TRBJ1-1|TRBV30
CAWSVREINPIAFF
TGTGCCTGGAGTGTAAGGGAGATTAACCCGATCGCTTTCTTT
>NA|NA|TRBJ1-4|TRBV6-5
CASSYLQIGAPQKLFF
TGTGCCAGCAGTTACCTTCAAATAGGGGCACCCCAAAAACTGTTTTTT